A single sample is the source of the 25 T cell receptor beta chains below, sequenced in a study of Graves' ophthalmopathy and Graves' hyperthyroidism. RNA transcripts provided the template for amplifying TCR beta CDR3 regions. First-round RT-PCR used HTBI primers; second-round multiplex PCR followed. One entry per CDR3 protein, called by TCRdb with MiXCR from the multiplex PCR reads. Here the sample spans approximately 540,000 distinct CDR3 sequences, less than 45% being singletons. Sequencing was carried out using peripheral blood or thyroid tissue (not recorded which). These receptors came from an adult man with Graves' hyperthyroidism.

This clonotype was counted only a few times. J is TRBJ2-7 and V is TRBV2, with 13 positions matching TRBD2. The junction had 1 base not matched to a gene; V was cut back by 3 bases and J by 2 bases. Germline CDR1 and CDR2: SNHLY and FYNNEI. CDR3 length: 15 residues. CDR3 sequence reads: CASSDGTSGTYEQYF. The CDR3 DNA sequence: TGTGCCAGCAGTGACGGGACTAGCGGGACCTACGAGCAGTACTTC. The full variable domain, its missing parts supplied by reference TRBV2 and TRBJ2-7, is EPEVTQTPSHQVTQMGQEVILRCVPISNHLYFYWYRQILGQKVEFLVSFYNNEISEKSEIFDDQFSVERPDGSNFTLKIRSTKLEDSAMYFCASSDGTSGTYEQYFGPGTRLTVT.

This clonotype was counted many times. Its ends do not fully match the called genes, so a read error is possible. This chain connects TRBV14 to TRBJ2-2; 11 bases match TRBD2. Looked up from germline, CDR1 is SGHDN and CDR2 is FVKESK. The CDR3 length is 17 residues. CDR3 in amino acids: CASSQDSGGAKTGELFF. CDR3 DNA sequence: TGTGCCAGCAGCCAAGATAGCGGGGGGGCGAAGACCGGGGAGCTGTTTTTT.

There are many counts of this clonotype. This chain joins TRBV9 and TRBJ1-1; D gene ambiguous. Germline CDR1 is SGDLS and CDR2 is YYNGEE. The CDR3 consists of 13 residues. The germline V and J ends were trimmed by 4 bases and 2 bases, with 9 bases remaining between them. The DNA for the CDR3 is TGTGCCAGCAGCCTCGACGACAACACTGAAGCTTTCTTT. This translates into CASSLDDNTEAFF.

This clonotype has only a few counts. The chain is built from TRBV15 and TRBJ1-5; 7 nucleotides align to TRBD1. Per the germline V gene, CDR1 is LNHNV and CDR2 is YYDKDF (reference sequence). V dropped 0 bases and J dropped 4; count of bases not matched to a gene: 3. The CDR3 spans 15 residues. CDR3 nucleotides: TGTGCCACCAGCAGAGAAAGGACAGGTAATCAGCCCCAGCATTTT. It specifies CATSRERTGNQPQHF.

This clonotype came up many times. The rearrangement joins TRBV5-1 to TRBJ2-2, with D perhaps TRBD1 (6 bases). The germline V and J ends were trimmed by 1 base and 2 bases, with 15 bases remaining between them. Germline lookup yields CDR1 SGHRS and CDR2 YFSETQ. This CDR3 comprises 17 residues. The CDR3 here is CASSLFGQLLNTGELFF. Here the CDR3 DNA reads TGCGCCAGCAGCTTGTTCGGACAGCTACTAAACACCGGGGAGCTGTTTTTT. Combining the CDR3 with reference TRBV5-1 and TRBJ2-2 gives the whole variable domain KAGVTQTPRYLIKTRGQQVTLSCSPISGHRSVSWYQQTPGQGLQFLFEYFSETQRNKGNFPGRFSGRQFSNSRSEMNVSTLELGDSALYLCASSLFGQLLNTGELFFGEGSRLTVL.

This clonotype was counted many times. Written as DNA, the CDR3 is TGTGCCAGCAGTTTTTGGCAGGTAGACCAGCCCCAGCATTTT. Protein sequence: CASSFWQVDQPQHF. The V and J genes are TRBV12-3 or TRBV12-4 and TRBJ1-5; D ambiguous. V lost 3 bases, J lost 7 bases, and 13 bases lay in between. The CDR3 covers 14 residues.

This clonotype appeared a few times. The J gene is TRBJ2-7, the V gene TRBV27; TRBD1 aligns across 11 bases. V lost 5 bases to trimming and J lost 3 bases; unmatched junction nucleotides: 6. CDR1 MNHEY and CDR2 SMNVEV come from the germline V gene (reference sequence). This CDR3 comprises 15 residues. The CDR3 sequence is CASSSRDRGDYEQYF. In nucleotides, the CDR3 is TGTGCCAGCAGTAGCCGGGACAGGGGGGACTACGAGCAGTACTTC.

With regard to this clonotype: It may be a read error: a sequence one base away is much more abundant. The chain uses TRBV7-6 and TRBJ2-5; 8 positions match TRBD1. Germline V gene lookup returns CDR1 SGHVS and CDR2 FNYEAQ. CDR3 length equals 16 residues. The chain's CDR3 is CASSLAPTGEEETQHF. The CDR3 DNA sequence: TGTGCCAGCAGCTTAGCCCCGACAGGGGAGGAAGAGACCCAGCACTTC.

This clonotype showed up many times. V and J are TRBV29-1 and TRBJ1-3, with D perhaps TRBD1 (5 bases). The V and J ends lost 3 bases and 0 bases respectively, with 18 bases between them. CDR3 length: 17 residues. The germline V gene has CDR1 SQVTM and CDR2 ANQGSEA. This CDR3 is CSVDPPLSGSSGNTIYF. CDR3 nucleotide sequence: TGCAGCGTTGACCCCCCTCTGTCAGGGAGCTCTGGAAACACCATATATTTT.

The J gene is TRBJ1-1, the V gene TRBV5-1; possible D gene TRBD1, 5 bases. V dropped 0 bases and J dropped 6 bases, with 24 bases sitting between them. The CDR3 loop spans 18 amino acids. Germline values: CDR1 SGHRS, CDR2 YFSETQ. CDR3 DNA: TGCGCCAGCAGCTTGGCCAAATCCTCTCAGGGTCGGGTCGCTGAAGCTTTCTTT. It yields the protein CASSLAKSSQGRVAEAFF.

As concerns this clonotype: Compared with germline, one end of the junction differs, possibly owing to a read error. The chain couples TRBV15 to TRBJ1-1; D might be TRBD1 (5 bases). CDR3 length equals 16 residues. Germline values: CDR1 LNHNV, CDR2 YYDKDF (reference sequence). The DNA for the CDR3 is TGTGCCACCAGCAGAGAGCTACACGCAGGGAGGACTGAAGCCTTCTTT. Amino acid sequence: CATSRELHAGRTEAFF.

The rearrangement joins TRBV2 to TRBJ1-1; D gene uncertain. V was clipped by 8 bases and J by 4 bases, with 17 bases between them. The CDR3 has 14 amino acids. Germline CDR1 and CDR2: SNHLY and FYNNEI. CDR3 sequence: CASVDSRGGTEAFF. CDR3 bases: TGTGCCAGCGTTGATTCGCGGGGAGGCACTGAAGCTTTCTTT.

Details on this clonotype: One end of the junction fails to match germline, which may point to a read error. This chain links TRBV7-9 with TRBJ2-5, with D hard to call. Germline V lookup: CDR1 SEHNR, CDR2 FQNEAQ (reference sequence). The CDR3 runs 14 residues. CDR3: CASSPHSLQGTQYF. CDR3 DNA: TGTGCCAGCAGCCCACATAGCCTCCAAGGGACCCAGTACTTC.

The chain's CDR3 is CASALQGRYGYTF. The CDR3 nucleotides read TGTGCCAGCGCACTTCAGGGTCGCTATGGCTACACCTTC. The gene calls are TRBV18 and TRBJ1-2; possible D gene TRBD1, 5 bases. CDR3 length: 13 residues. V was clipped by 8 bases and J by 4 bases, with 14 bases between them. Per germline, CDR1 KGHSH and CDR2 LQKENI. The whole variable domain, filled in from reference TRBV18 and TRBJ1-2, reads NAGVMQNPRHLVRRRGQEARLRCSPMKGHSHVYWYRQLPEEGLKFMVYLQKENIIDESGMPKERFSAEFPKEGPSILRIQQVVRGDSAAYFCASALQGRYGYTFGSGTRLTVV.

The chain couples TRBV29-1 to TRBJ1-2; unclear D gene. V was cut by 8 bases and J by 1 base, with 11 bases left in between. The CDR3 sequence is 12 residues long. The germline V gene encodes CDR1 SQVTM and CDR2 ANQGSEA. The CDR3 is CSLIQLNYGYTF. DNA for the CDR3: TGCAGCTTGATCCAGCTTAACTATGGCTACACCTTC.

This clonotype was observed at least ten times. This chain links TRBV7-8 with TRBJ2-7; TRBD2 agrees at 7 bases. The V gene's germline CDR1 is SGHVS and CDR2 FQNEAQ. V trimming: 2 bases; J trimming: 0 bases; junction bases outside the gene matches: 7. The CDR3 is 16 amino acids. The CDR3: CASSLRSSGASYEQYF. In DNA, the CDR3 is TGTGCCAGCAGCTTAAGGTCCAGCGGGGCCTCCTACGAGCAGTACTTC.

In its sample, this clonotype was seen many times. The chain is built from TRBV2 and TRBJ1-5; D unclear. The V gene lost 4 bases and the J gene lost 2 bases, with 9 bases spanning the gap. Germline loops: CDR1 SNHLY, CDR2 FYNNEI. The CDR3 totals 14 residues. CDR3 protein: CASSGERGNQPQHF. The DNA of the CDR3 is TGTGCCAGCAGTGGCGAGAGGGGCAATCAGCCCCAGCATTTT.

Concerning this clonotype itself: An end of the junction differs from the germline gene, which may be a read error. CDR3 DNA sequence: TGTGCCACCTCGGGCAGGGGGATCCCGAACACCGGGGAGCTGCTTTTT. Translation: CATSGRGIPNTGELLF. The rearrangement uses TRBV19 and TRBJ2-2; 7 bases line up with TRBD1. Germline V lookup: CDR1 LNHDA, CDR2 SQIVND (reference sequence). This CDR3 has 16 residues.

This clonotype was seen at least ten times. CDR3 coding DNA: TGTGCCACCAGTGGAGGGGACTACACTGAAGCTTTCTTT. This sequence encodes CATSGGDYTEAFF. This chain links TRBV24-1 with TRBJ1-1, with D possibly matching TRBD1 (5 bases). The CDR3 has 13 residues. V lost 5 bases and J 3 bases, leaving 9 bases between the germline ends. CDR1 and CDR2 from the germline V gene are KGHDR and SFDVKD.

This clonotype was counted a few times. The genes are TRBV20-1 and TRBJ2-7; either TRBD1 or TRBD2 may fit D (7 bases each). Germline-derived CDR1 and CDR2 are DFQATT and SNEGSKA (reference sequence). The CDR3 covers 14 residues. The V gene lost 0 bases and the J gene lost 7 bases, with 16 bases spanning the gap. This CDR3 reads CSARETGRDREQYF. The DNA for the CDR3 is TGCAGTGCTAGAGAGACAGGGAGGGATAGGGAGCAGTACTTC.

V is TRBV20-1 and J is TRBJ2-1; 8 bases are shared with TRBD1. CDR1 is DFQATT, CDR2 SNEGSKA, per germline (reference sequence). Trimming removed 0 bases from V and 2 bases from J; junction bases left unmatched: 6. The CDR3 is 16 residues long. CDR3 in amino acids: CSARDRDRKAYNEQFF. The CDR3 region has the DNA TGCAGTGCTAGAGATAGGGACAGGAAAGCCTACAATGAGCAGTTCTTC.

J is TRBJ1-2 and V is TRBV6-5; D is unresolved. The CDR3 extends over 9 amino acids. CDR1 MNHEY and CDR2 SVGAGI come from the germline V gene. V gave up 8 bases and J gave up 8 bases, with 6 bases separating them. DNA for the CDR3: TGTGCCAGCTATAGCGGCTACACCTTC. The encoded protein is CASYSGYTF.

The rearrangement uses TRBV20-1 and TRBJ1-5; a possible D gene is TRBD1 (5 bases). Trimming shortened V by 0 bases and J by 11 bases, and 14 bases separated the two germline ends. The CDR3 has 13 amino acids. Germline V gives CDR1 DFQATT, CDR2 SNEGSKA (reference sequence). CDR3 in amino acids: CSARDGAQETQHF. For the CDR3, the DNA is TGCAGTGCTAGAGACGGGGCACAAGAGACCCAGCATTTT.

Here the CDR3 DNA reads TGTGCCAGAGAAAGGCTTGAGTCCGGGGAGCTGTTTTTT. It specifies CARERLESGELFF. This rearrangement joins TRBV5-8 to TRBJ2-2; D not certain. The CDR3 is 13 amino acids. V was pared by 8 bases and J by 6 bases, with 14 bases between. Germline CDR1 reads SGHTS; CDR2 reads YDEGEE.

The chain links TRBV29-1 to TRBJ1-2; 10 positions match TRBD1. The J segment lost 4 bases and the V segment lost 6 bases, leaving 2 bases of the junction unmatched. The CDR3 runs to 12 residues. From germline, CDR1 is SQVTM and CDR2 ANQGSEA. The CDR3 DNA reads as TGCAGCGTCGACAGGGGGCGCTATGGCTACACCTTC. This translates into CSVDRGRYGYTF.